The 7 T cell receptor beta chains given below trace back to one sample, sequenced in a study of blood T cells in healthy people across ages. Alongside a J-beta primer mix, a sample-barcoded 5' primer served in a second PCR lasting about 6 to 12 cycles. TCRdb re-called the 5' RACE reads with MiXCR, one entry per CDR3 protein. The data contain around 1,500,000 distinct CDR3 sequences, around two fifths of them singletons. The specimen was blood. The receptors come from a woman under 30 in good health.

There are a few counts of this clonotype. The chain joins TRBV20-1 to TRBJ1-4, with a tentative D call TRBD1 (5 bases). Germline assignment: CDR1 DFQATT and CDR2 SNEGSKA (reference sequence). The CDR3 length is 13 residues. Trimming pared 3 bases from V and 0 bases from J, leaving 5 bases between. The CDR3 nucleotides read TGCAGTGCTAGGACAGCAACTAATGAAAAACTGTTTTTT. Protein product: CSARTATNEKLFF.

Only a few counts were recorded for this clonotype. The chain couples TRBV27 to TRBJ2-7; TRBD2 matches at 11 bases. The junction had 6 bases not matched to a gene; V was cut back by 6 bases and J by 2 bases. This CDR3 comprises 15 residues. Per germline, CDR1 MNHEY and CDR2 SMNVEV (reference sequence). Here the CDR3 reads CASRTSGDNPYEQYF. Written as DNA, the CDR3 is TGTGCCAGCAGGACTAGCGGGGACAACCCCTACGAGCAGTACTTC.

This clonotype showed up just a few times. The chain carries TRBV27 and TRBJ2-1; TRBD1 is a possible D gene (6 bases). This CDR3 is 15 amino acids long. CDR1 MNHEY and CDR2 SMNVEV come from the germline V gene (reference sequence). V lost 2 bases, J lost 7 bases, and 15 bases lay in between. The CDR3 protein is CASSLIGPGVNEQFF. CDR3 bases: TGTGCCAGCAGTTTAATCGGCCCAGGGGTGAATGAGCAGTTCTTC.

This clonotype was seen a few times. This sequence joins TRBV6-6 and TRBJ2-6, with D perhaps matching TRBD1 (5 bases). CDR3 length: 15 residues. Trimming shortened V by 5 bases and J by 4 bases, and 12 bases separated the two germline ends. Germline CDR1 and CDR2: MNHNY and SVGAGI (reference sequence). This chain's CDR3 is CASSTHQGGANVLTF. CDR3 in DNA: TGTGCCAGCAGTACCCACCAGGGAGGGGCCAACGTCCTGACTTTC.

The V call is TRBV20-1, the J call TRBJ1-2; TRBD1 matches at 11 bases. The germline V gene has CDR1 DFQATT and CDR2 SNEGSKA (reference sequence). The CDR3 runs to 15 residues. Trimming took 2 bases from V and 4 from J; bases not matched to a gene: 6. This chain's CDR3 is CSARRDRGRGYGYTF. The DNA for the CDR3 is TGCAGTGCTAGAAGGGACAGGGGGAGGGGCTATGGCTACACCTTC.

This sequence joins TRBV4-2 and TRBJ1-1; D is possibly TRBD1 (6 bases). V lost 0 bases and J lost 7, with 15 bases in between. From germline, CDR1 is LGHNA and CDR2 YNFKEQ. The CDR3 is 15 amino acids. DNA of the CDR3: TGTGCCAGCAGCCAAGACCCAGGGGCTCCGAGTGAAGCTTTCTTT. Translation: CASSQDPGAPSEAFF.

This clonotype has a handful of counts. The V and J genes are TRBV4-2 and TRBJ1-1; D gene uncertain. Trimming took off 1 base at V and 0 bases at J, with 12 bases between the two ends. The CDR3 spans 16 residues. Germline CDR1 LGHNA, CDR2 YNFKEQ. The CDR3 spells CASSQGLEGLNTEAFF. CDR3 nucleotides: TGTGCCAGCAGCCAAGGTCTCGAAGGGCTGAACACTGAAGCTTTCTTT.